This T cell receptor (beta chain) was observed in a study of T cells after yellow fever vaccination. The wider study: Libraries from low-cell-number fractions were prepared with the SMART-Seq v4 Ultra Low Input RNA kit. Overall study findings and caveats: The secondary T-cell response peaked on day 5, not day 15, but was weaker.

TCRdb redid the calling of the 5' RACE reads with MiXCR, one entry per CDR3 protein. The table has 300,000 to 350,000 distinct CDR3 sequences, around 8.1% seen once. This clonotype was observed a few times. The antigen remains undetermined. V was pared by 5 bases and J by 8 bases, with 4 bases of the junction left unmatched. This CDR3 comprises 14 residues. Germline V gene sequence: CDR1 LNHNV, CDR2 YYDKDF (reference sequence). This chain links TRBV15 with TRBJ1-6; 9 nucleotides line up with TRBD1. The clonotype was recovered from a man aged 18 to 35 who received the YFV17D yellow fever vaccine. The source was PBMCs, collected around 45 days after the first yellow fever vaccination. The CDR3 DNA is TGTGCCACCAGCCGGGACAGGGTTGATTCACCCCTCCACTTT. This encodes CATSRDRVDSPLHF.